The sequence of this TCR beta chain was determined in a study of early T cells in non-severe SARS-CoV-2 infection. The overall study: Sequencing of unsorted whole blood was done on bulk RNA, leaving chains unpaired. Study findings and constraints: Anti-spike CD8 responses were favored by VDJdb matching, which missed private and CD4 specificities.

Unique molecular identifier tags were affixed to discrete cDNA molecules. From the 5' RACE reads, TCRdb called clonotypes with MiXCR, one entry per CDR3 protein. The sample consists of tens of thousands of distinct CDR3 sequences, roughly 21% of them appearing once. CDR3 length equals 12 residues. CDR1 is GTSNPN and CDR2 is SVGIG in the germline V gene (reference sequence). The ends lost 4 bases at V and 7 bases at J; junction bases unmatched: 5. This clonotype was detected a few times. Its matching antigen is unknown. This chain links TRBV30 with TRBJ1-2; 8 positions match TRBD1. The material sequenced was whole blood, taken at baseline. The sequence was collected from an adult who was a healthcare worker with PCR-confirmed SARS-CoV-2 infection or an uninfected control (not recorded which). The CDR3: CAWTRTGSGYTF. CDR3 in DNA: TGTGCCTGGACAAGGACAGGGAGTGGCTACACCTTC.